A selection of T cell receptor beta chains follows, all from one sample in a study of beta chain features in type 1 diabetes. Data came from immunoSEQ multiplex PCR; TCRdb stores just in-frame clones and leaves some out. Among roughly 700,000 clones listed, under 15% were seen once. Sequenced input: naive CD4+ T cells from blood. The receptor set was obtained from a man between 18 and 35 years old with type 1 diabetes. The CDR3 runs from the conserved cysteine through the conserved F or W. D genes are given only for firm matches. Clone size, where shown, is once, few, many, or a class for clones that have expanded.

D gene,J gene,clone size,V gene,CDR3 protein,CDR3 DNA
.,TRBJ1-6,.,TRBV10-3,CAISESGGENSPLHF,TGTGCCATCAGTGAGTCAGGAGGGGAGAATTCACCCCTCCACTTT
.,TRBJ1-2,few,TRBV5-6,CASSLAGLRYGYTF,TGTGCCAGCAGCTTGGCGGGCCTGAGGTATGGCTACACCTTC
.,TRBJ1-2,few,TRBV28,CASSRGGNYGYTF,TGTGCCAGCAGCCGAGGGGGAAACTATGGCTACACCTTC
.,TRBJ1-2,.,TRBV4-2,CASSQEAGANYGYTF,TGTGCCAGCAGCCAAGAGGCCGGGGCCAACTATGGCTACACCTTC
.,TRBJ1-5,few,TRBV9,CASSPTSQPGQPQHF,TGTGCCAGCAGCCCCACCTCACAGCCCGGCCAGCCCCAGCATTTT
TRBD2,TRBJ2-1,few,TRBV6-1,CASSDSGGAYNEQFF,TGTGCCAGCTCCGATAGCGGGGGTGCCTACAATGAGCAGTTCTTC
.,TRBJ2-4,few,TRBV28,CASSFGLGGMENIQYF,TGTGCCAGCAGTTTCGGTCTAGGAGGGATGGAAAACATTCAGTACTTC
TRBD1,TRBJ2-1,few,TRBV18,CASSLQGADEQFF,TGTGCCAGCTCACTACAGGGGGCTGACGAGCAGTTCTTC
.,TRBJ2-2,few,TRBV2,CASSDGPIRTGELFF,TGTGCCAGCAGTGATGGGCCTATCCGAACCGGGGAGCTGTTTTTT
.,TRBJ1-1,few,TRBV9,CASSVRMNTEAFF,TGTGCCAGCAGCGTACGAATGAACACTGAAGCTTTCTTT
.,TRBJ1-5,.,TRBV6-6,CASSYGQQNQPQHF,TGTGCCAGCAGTTACGGGCAGCAAAATCAGCCCCAGCATTTT
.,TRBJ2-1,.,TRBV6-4,CASSDSSWVQFF,TGTGCCAGCAGTGACAGTAGCTGGGTGCAGTTCTTC
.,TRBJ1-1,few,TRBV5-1,CASSLQGNTEAFF,TGCGCCAGCAGCTTACAGGGCAACACTGAAGCTTTCTTT
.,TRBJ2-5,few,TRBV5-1,CASSLAGTVNRETQYF,TGCGCCAGCAGCTTGGCCGGGACCGTGAATAGGGAGACCCAGTACTTC
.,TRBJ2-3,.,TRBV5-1,CASSLARDTDTQYF,TGCGCCAGCAGCTTGGCCCGGGACACAGATACGCAGTATTTT
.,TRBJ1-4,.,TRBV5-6,CASSPGPYPLGETNEKLFF,TGTGCCAGCAGCCCCGGGCCATACCCCTTAGGGGAGACTAATGAAAAACTGTTTTTT
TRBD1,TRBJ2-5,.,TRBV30,CAWTTLGGTGGLETQYF,TGTGCCTGGACTACCTTGGGGGGGACAGGGGGCCTCGAGACCCAGTACTTC
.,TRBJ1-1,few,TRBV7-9,CASSLAQGDTEAFF,TGTGCCAGCAGCTTAGCTCAGGGTGACACTGAAGCTTTCTTT
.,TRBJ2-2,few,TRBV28,CASSLGSANTGELFF,TGTGCCAGCAGTTTGGGCAGCGCGAACACCGGGGAGCTGTTTTTT
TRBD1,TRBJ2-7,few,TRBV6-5,CASSATTGSSYEQYF,TGTGCCAGCAGCGCCACGACAGGGTCTTCCTACGAGCAGTACTTC
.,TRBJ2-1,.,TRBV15,CATSRDRGNEQFF,TGTGCCACCAGCAGAGATCGGGGGAATGAGCAGTTCTTC
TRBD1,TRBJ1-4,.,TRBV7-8,CASSRGGSTKKLFF,TGTGCCAGCAGCCGAGGGGGCAGTACGAAAAAACTGTTTTTT
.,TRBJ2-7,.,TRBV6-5,CASSLQGPLSYEQYF,TGTGCCAGCAGTTTACAGGGCCCTCTGAGCTACGAGCAGTACTTC
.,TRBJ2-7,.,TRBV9,CASSPKWGASYEQYF,TGTGCCAGCAGCCCGAAGTGGGGGGCCTCCTACGAGCAGTACTTC
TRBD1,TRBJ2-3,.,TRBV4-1,CASSQVGTGTDTQYF,TGCGCCAGCAGCCAAGTGGGGACAGGCACAGATACGCAGTATTTT
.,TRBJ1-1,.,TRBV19,CASSPGGVMNTEAFF,TGTGCCAGTAGTCCGGGAGGGGTCATGAACACTGAAGCTTTCTTT
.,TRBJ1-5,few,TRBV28,CASITGALGNQPQHF,TGTGCCAGCATCACGGGGGCCTTAGGCAATCAGCCCCAGCATTTT
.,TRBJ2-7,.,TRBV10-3,CAIRETGPYEQYF,TGTGCCATAAGAGAGACAGGACCCTACGAGCAGTACTTC
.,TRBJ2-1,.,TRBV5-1,CASSSPGAEQFF,TGCGCCAGCAGCTCACCGGGAGCTGAGCAGTTCTTC
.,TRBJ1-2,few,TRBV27,CASSLFPERGYTF,TGTGCCAGCAGTTTATTCCCAGAGCGTGGCTACACCTTC
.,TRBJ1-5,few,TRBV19,CASSILGTGQPQHF,TGTGCCAGTAGTATTCTCGGGACTGGTCAGCCCCAGCATTTT
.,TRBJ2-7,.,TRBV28,CASSHPTTPYEQYF,TGTGCCAGCAGTCATCCCACGACTCCGTACGAGCAGTACTTC
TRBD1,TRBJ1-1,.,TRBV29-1,CSVDDRGNTEAFF,TGCAGCGTCGATGACAGGGGGAACACTGAAGCTTTCTTT
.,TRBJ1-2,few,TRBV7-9,CASSSGGYTF,TGTGCCAGCAGCTCAGGGGGCTACACCTTC
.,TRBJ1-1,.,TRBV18,CASSPSFGTEAFF,TGTGCCAGCTCACCAAGTTTCGGCACTGAAGCTTTCTTT
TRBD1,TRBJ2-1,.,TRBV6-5,CASSWVPGQAQFF,TGTGCCAGCAGTTGGGTACCGGGACAGGCGCAGTTCTTC